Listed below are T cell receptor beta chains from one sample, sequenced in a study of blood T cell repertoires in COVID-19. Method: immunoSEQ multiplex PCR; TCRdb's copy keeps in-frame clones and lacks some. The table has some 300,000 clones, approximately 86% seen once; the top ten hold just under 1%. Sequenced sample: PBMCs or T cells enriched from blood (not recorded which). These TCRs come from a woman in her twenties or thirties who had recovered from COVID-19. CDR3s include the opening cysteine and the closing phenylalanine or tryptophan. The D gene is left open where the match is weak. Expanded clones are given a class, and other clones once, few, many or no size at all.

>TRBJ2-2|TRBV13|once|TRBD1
CASSFEPGQGGTGELFF
TGTGCCAGCAGCTTCGAACCAGGACAGGGGGGCACCGGGGAGCTGTTTTTT
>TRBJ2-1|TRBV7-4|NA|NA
CASSLDRRKSYNEQFF
TGTGCCAGCAGCCTAGACAGGAGAAAGTCCTACAATGAGCAGTTCTTC
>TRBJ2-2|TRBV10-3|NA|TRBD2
CAISEYSGRNTGELFF
TGTGCCATCAGTGAGTATAGCGGGAGGAACACCGGGGAGCTGTTTTTT
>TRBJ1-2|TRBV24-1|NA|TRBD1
CATSEGGQVYGYTF
TGTGCCACCAGTGAGGGGGGACAGGTCTATGGCTACACCTTC
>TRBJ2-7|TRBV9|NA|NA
CASSVMGGESYEQYF
TGTGCCAGCAGCGTAATGGGGGGTGAGTCCTACGAGCAGTACTTC
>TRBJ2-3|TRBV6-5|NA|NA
CASSPLLGSTDTQYF
TGTGCCAGCAGTCCACTACTGGGTAGCACAGATACGCAGTATTTT
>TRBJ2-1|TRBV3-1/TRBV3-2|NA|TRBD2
CASSQVRGRDNNEQFF
TGTGCCAGCAGCCAAGTACGCGGGAGAGATAACAATGAGCAGTTCTTC
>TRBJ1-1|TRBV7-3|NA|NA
CASSGSDSTEAFF
TGTGCCAGCAGCGGATCGGACAGCACTGAAGCTTTCTTT
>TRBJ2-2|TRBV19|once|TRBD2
CASSRPTSVVTGELFF
TGTGCCAGTAGCCGACCTACTAGCGTCGTCACCGGGGAGCTGTTTTTT
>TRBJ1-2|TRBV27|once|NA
CASTQDPRGLDYGYTF
TGTGCCAGCACCCAGGACCCCAGGGGATTAGACTATGGCTACACCTTC
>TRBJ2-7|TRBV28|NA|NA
CASSFPHPSYEQYF
TGTGCCAGCAGTTTTCCACACCCCTCCTACGAGCAGTACTTC
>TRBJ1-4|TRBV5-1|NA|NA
CASSPGERGEKLFF
TGCGCCAGCAGCCCGGGTGAGCGCGGTGAAAAACTGTTTTTT
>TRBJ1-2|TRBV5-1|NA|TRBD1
CASSLIPPGQGNYGYTF
TGCGCCAGCAGCTTGATTCCACCGGGACAGGGGAACTATGGCTACACCTTC
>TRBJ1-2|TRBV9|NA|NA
CASSVASGERVYGYTF
TGTGCCAGCAGCGTAGCGTCGGGGGAGAGGGTCTATGGCTACACCTTC
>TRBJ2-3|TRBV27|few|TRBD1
CASSTDRGQSRQYF
TGTGCCAGCAGTACCGACAGGGGGCAAAGTCGACAGTATTTT
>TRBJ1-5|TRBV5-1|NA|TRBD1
CASSTGPNQPQHF
TGCGCCAGCTCGACAGGGCCCAATCAGCCCCAGCATTTT
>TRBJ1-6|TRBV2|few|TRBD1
CASSVDRADSPLHF
TGTGCCAGCAGTGTCGACAGGGCGGATTCACCCCTCCACTTT